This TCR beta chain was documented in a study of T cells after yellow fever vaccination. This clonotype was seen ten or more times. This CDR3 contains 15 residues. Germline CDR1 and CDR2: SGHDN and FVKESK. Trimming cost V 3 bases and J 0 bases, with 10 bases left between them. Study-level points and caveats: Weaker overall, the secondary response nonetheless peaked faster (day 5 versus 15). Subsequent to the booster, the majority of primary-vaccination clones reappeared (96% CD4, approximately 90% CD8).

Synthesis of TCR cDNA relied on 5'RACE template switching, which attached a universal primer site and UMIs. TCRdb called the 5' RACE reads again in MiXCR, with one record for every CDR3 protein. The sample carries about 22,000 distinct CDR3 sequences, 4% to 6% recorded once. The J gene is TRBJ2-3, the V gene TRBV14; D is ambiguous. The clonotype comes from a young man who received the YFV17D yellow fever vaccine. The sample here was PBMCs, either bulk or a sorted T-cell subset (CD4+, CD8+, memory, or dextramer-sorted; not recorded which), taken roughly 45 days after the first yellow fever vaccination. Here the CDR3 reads CASSQIGASTDTQYF. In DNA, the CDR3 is TGTGCCAGCAGCCAGATCGGAGCTAGCACAGATACGCAGTATTTT.